This T cell receptor (beta chain) was sequenced for a study of T-cell memory formation after mild COVID-19. Study details: Largely, the TCR clusters proved donor specific.

CDR1 is MGHDK, CDR2 SYGVNS, per germline. The CDR3 loop spans 17 amino acids. Trimming cost V 3 bases and J 5 bases, with 23 bases left between them. Remarks on this clonotype: Its target is not known.

The TCR alpha and TCR beta cDNA libraries, bearing sample barcodes and UMIs, were generated by 5'RACE using constant-segment primers. TCRdb reanalysed the 5' RACE reads using MiXCR and keeps one entry per CDR3 protein. Seen here are approximately 50,000 distinct CDR3 sequences, 9.3% observed once, and the top ten hold 10% to 15%. Study outcomes and limitations: Contracting clones from day 15 to 85 had balanced CD4/CD8; later expanders favoured CD4+. The finding that pre-infection memory included some responding clones suggested that cross-reactive memory joined.

The clonotype was recovered from an adult woman who had mild COVID-19 (a few samples of this study predate the infection). Cell type and time point are not known. The V and J genes are TRBV25-1 and TRBJ2-7; D uncertain. Sequencing was done on a sample of PBMCs or a T cell subset sorted from them (not recorded which). The CDR3 nucleotides are TGTGCCAGCAGTGACTCCCCCCCGGGTGGGAACCCCCACGAGCAGTACTTC. This codes for CASSDSPPGGNPHEQYF.